The 28 T cell receptor beta chains below come from one sample, sequenced in a study of T cell responses to AZD1222 COVID-19 vaccine (dated by TCRdb to the early 2020s). The time point label, read with the paper, signifies: about 28 days (+/-7) after the second vaccine dose. Libraries were constructed by the immunoSEQ multiplex PCR assay. Not all clones reach the TCRdb copy of this immuneACCESS table, which keeps in-frame sequences only. Checked studies attribute under half of the gap to unresolved V genes and leave the rest unexplained. This sample is represented by some 120,000 clones; around 83% of them were singletons. The ten largest clones represent roughly 4.4% of the sample. The specimen comprised peripheral blood, sampled 28 days after the second AZD1222 dose. These receptors all stem from an adult who received the AZD1222 COVID-19 vaccine.

The chain couples TRBV2 to TRBJ1-3; possibly TRBD1 for D (5 bases). Germline-derived CDR1 and CDR2 are SNHLY and FYNNEI. With 6 bases removed from V and 0 bases from J, the gap between germline ends came to 15 bases. The CDR3 totals 16 residues. The CDR3 DNA reads as TGTGCCAGCAGCCCCACCTCAGGGTCCTCTGGAAACACCATATATTTT. Its protein is CASSPTSGSSGNTIYF.

The genes are TRBV5-1 and TRBJ1-3; no clear D. Trimming took off 6 bases at V and 5 bases at J, with 12 bases between the two ends. Germline values: CDR1 SGHRS, CDR2 YFSETQ. The CDR3 runs to 13 residues. The CDR3 loop reads CASTYTSRNTIYF. The CDR3 bases are TGCGCCAGCACCTACACCTCGAGAAACACCATATATTTT.

The chain uses TRBV27 and TRBJ1-6, with D unclear. The V end lost 5 bases, the J end lost 5 bases, and 10 bases lay between the germline ends. This CDR3 is 14 amino acids long. Germline V gene sequence: CDR1 MNHEY, CDR2 SMNVEV (reference sequence). The chain's CDR3 is CASSRGYNNSPLHF. CDR3 nucleotide sequence: TGTGCCAGCAGTCGGGGTTACAATAATTCACCCCTCCACTTT.

The chain uses TRBV7-9 and TRBJ1-1, with D perhaps matching TRBD1 (5 bases). V was shortened by 5 bases and J by 3 bases, with 13 bases between the two germline ends. Germline V gene lookup returns CDR1 SEHNR and CDR2 FQNEAQ (reference sequence). CDR3 length: 14 amino acids. The CDR3 DNA reads as TGTGCCAGCAGCCAGGGACGGGGGGACACTGAAGCTTTCTTT. Its protein is CASSQGRGDTEAFF.

This rearrangement joins TRBV7-2 to TRBJ2-5; 10 nucleotides match TRBD1. The CDR3 extends over 15 amino acids. The germline V gene has CDR1 SGHTA and CDR2 FQGNSA. The ends lost 2 bases at V and 2 bases at J; junction bases unmatched: 2. The CDR3, as DNA: TGTGCCAGCAGCTTACAGGGACAGGGGCAAGAGACCCAGTACTTC. This sequence encodes CASSLQGQGQETQYF. Supplemented by reference TRBV7-2 and TRBJ2-5, the full variable domain reads GAGVSQSPSNKVTEKGKDVELRCDPISGHTALYWYRQSLGQGLEFLIYFQGNSAPDKSGLPSDRFSAERTGGSVSTLTIQRTQQEDSAVYLCASSLQGQGQETQYFGPGTRLLVL.

This chain joins TRBV5-4 and TRBJ1-2; TRBD1 matches 7 bases. The CDR3 runs 14 residues. The germline V gene encodes CDR1 SGHNT and CDR2 YYREEE (reference sequence). Trimming cost V 3 bases and J 4 bases; bases outside gene matches: 6. Here the CDR3 DNA reads TGTGCCAGCAGCTCGAGACAGGGTGGCTATGGCTACACCTTC. Translated: CASSSRQGGYGYTF.

The CDR3 protein is CASSSPGTADEKLFF. In DNA, the CDR3 is TGCGCCAGCAGCTCTCCCGGGACAGCTGATGAAAAACTGTTTTTT. This chain uses TRBV4-1 with TRBJ1-4; 7 positions agree with TRBD1. CDR3 length: 15 amino acids. V dropped 5 bases and J dropped 6; count of bases not matched to a gene: 9. Germline V gene data show CDR1 as MGHRA and CDR2 as YSYEKL.

The chain links TRBV11-2 to TRBJ2-7; D is uncertain. Germline loops: CDR1 SGHAT, CDR2 FQNNGV. V was trimmed by 2 bases and J by 3 bases, leaving 5 bases between them. The CDR3 is 12 amino acids. The CDR3 spells CASSLTGYEQYF. The CDR3 nucleotides are TGTGCCAGCAGCTTAACGGGCTACGAGCAGTACTTC.

This clone was detected once. V usage is TRBV6-2 or TRBV6-3 and J usage is TRBJ1-5; D uncertain. The CDR3 runs 12 residues. The V gene lost 6 bases and the J gene lost 3 bases, with 6 bases spanning the gap. The V gene's germline CDR1 is MNHEY and CDR2 SVGEGT. The CDR3 loop is CASSLNNQPQHF. The CDR3 bases are TGTGCCAGCAGCCTTAACAATCAGCCCCAGCATTTT.

This clone came up a few times. The chain combines TRBV19 with TRBJ1-3; TRBD1 might be the D (5 bases). Germline V gene lookup returns CDR1 LNHDA and CDR2 SQIVND (reference sequence). The V gene lost 4 bases and the J gene lost 0 bases, with 13 bases spanning the gap. This CDR3 comprises 16 residues. CDR3: CASSKGTYRSGNTIYF. Written as DNA, the CDR3 is TGTGCCAGTAGTAAGGGGACTTACCGCTCTGGAAACACCATATATTTT.

The rearrangement links TRBV10-3 to TRBJ1-1, with a possible D match to TRBD1 (6 bases). Germline V CDR1 and CDR2: ENHRY, SYGVKD. The CDR3 is 16 amino acids. Trimming stripped 3 bases from V and 1 base from J, with 15 bases between. The CDR3 DNA reads TGTGCCATCAGTGAAGTTCTGGGGGCTGGGAACACTGAAGCTTTCTTT. Protein sequence: CAISEVLGAGNTEAFF.

The CDR3 protein is CASSAWTSGGTDTQYF. The CDR3 nucleotides read TGCGCCAGCAGCGCATGGACTAGCGGGGGCACAGATACGCAGTATTTT. The J gene is TRBJ2-3, the V gene TRBV5-1; 12 bases are shared with TRBD2. Trimming at V came to 4 bases and at J to 1 base, leaving 4 bases not matched to a gene. The CDR3 is 16 amino acids. Germline V gene sequence: CDR1 SGHRS, CDR2 YFSETQ.

The rearrangement links TRBV3-1 (or the pseudogene TRBV3-2) to TRBJ2-5, with D possibly TRBD1 on 7 matching bases. The V gene lost 2 bases and the J gene lost 9 bases, with 13 bases spanning the gap. CDR3 size: 13 residues. Per germline, CDR1 LGHDT and CDR2 YNNKEL (reference sequence). The DNA of the CDR3 is TGTGCCAGCAGCCAAAACATCAGGGGGGCCCAGTACTTC. Translated, it gives CASSQNIRGAQYF.

The chain recombines TRBV3-1 (or the pseudogene TRBV3-2) with TRBJ1-3, with TRBD1 as a possible D gene (5 bases). The V and J ends lost 1 base and 2 bases respectively, with 9 bases between them. The CDR3 runs 15 residues. CDR1 is LGHDT and CDR2 is YNNKEL in the germline V gene (reference sequence). In DNA form, the CDR3 reads TGTGCCAGCAGCCAAGGGGGGATAGCTGGAAACACCATATATTTT. It is translated as CASSQGGIAGNTIYF.

This sequence joins TRBV7-2 and TRBJ1-3, with D possibly TRBD1 on 5 matching bases. CDR3 length: 15 residues. Germline lookup yields CDR1 SGHTA and CDR2 FQGNSA. V was shortened by 2 bases and J by 0 bases, with 8 bases between the two germline ends. The chain's CDR3 is CASSLTGTSGNTIYF. The CDR3 DNA reads TGTGCCAGCAGCTTAACAGGAACCTCTGGAAACACCATATATTTT.

This clone was counted a few times. This rearrangement joins TRBV18 to TRBJ1-6; possible D gene TRBD1, 6 bases. The length of the CDR3 is 18 residues. V gave up 3 bases and J gave up 5 bases, with 20 bases separating them. The V gene's germline CDR1 is KGHSH and CDR2 LQKENI. CDR3 DNA sequence: TGTGCCAGCTCACCGTCCAATACAGGGTTGTCGGATAATTCACCCCTCCACTTT. Translated: CASSPSNTGLSDNSPLHF.

The chain has TRBV7-8 and TRBJ1-6; the match to TRBD1 covers 7 bases. The CDR3 runs 14 residues. The germline V gene has CDR1 SGHVS and CDR2 FQNEAQ. V lost 2 bases to trimming and J lost 7 bases; unmatched junction nucleotides: 2. DNA for the CDR3: TGTGCCAGCAGCTTAACGGACAGGAATTCACCCCTCCACTTT. Encoded protein: CASSLTDRNSPLHF.

CDR3 amino acids: CASSSGTGDYNSPLHF. DNA for the CDR3: TGTGCCAGCAGCTCCGGGACAGGGGACTATAATTCACCCCTCCACTTT. This chain links TRBV7-8 with TRBJ1-6, with 10 bases fitting TRBD1. V shed 4 bases and J 3 bases; nucleotides not matched to a gene: 3. This CDR3 has 16 residues. Germline values: CDR1 SGHVS, CDR2 FQNEAQ.

The chain couples TRBV28 to TRBJ1-2; D is unclear. Per the germline V gene, CDR1 is MDHEN and CDR2 is SYDVKM. Between the trimmed V and J ends, which lost 6 bases and 8 bases, there was a span of 13 bases. There are 12 residues in the CDR3. For the CDR3, the DNA is TGTGCCAGCAGGGGAGGGAAATGGGGCTACACCTTC. It encodes CASRGGKWGYTF.

V and J are TRBV6-5 and TRBJ2-7, with 8 bases lining up with TRBD1. This CDR3 comprises 13 residues. CDR1 MNHEY and CDR2 SVGAGI come from the germline V gene. V gave up 9 bases and J gave up 3 bases; unmatched junction bases: 7. CDR3: CASQVTGVYEQYF. CDR3 nucleotides: TGTGCCAGTCAAGTGACAGGGGTCTACGAGCAGTACTTC.

V usage is TRBV20-1 and J usage is TRBJ2-7, with D tentatively TRBD2 (5 bases). Germline assignment: CDR1 DFQATT and CDR2 SNEGSKA (reference sequence). The CDR3 has 14 residues. Trimming removed 3 bases from V and 0 bases from J, with 12 bases in between. As DNA, the CDR3 is TGCAGTGCTAGTATCGGGGATAGCTCCTACGAGCAGTACTTC. Protein: CSASIGDSSYEQYF.

This chain's CDR3 is CASGRRQGSQPQHF. Here the CDR3 DNA reads TGTGCCAGCGGAAGACGACAGGGCTCTCAGCCCCAGCATTTT. The chain links TRBV21-1 to TRBJ1-5; TRBD1, the table's D call, was not compared with the DNA. TRBV21-1 is reported as a pseudogene. The CDR3 runs 14 residues.

This rearrangement joins TRBV11-2 to TRBJ2-5, with 16 bases aligning to TRBD2. V lost 4 bases to trimming and J lost 2 bases; unmatched junction nucleotides: 1. Germline values: CDR1 SGHAT, CDR2 FQNNGV. This CDR3 contains 16 residues. The CDR3 sequence: CASSSGLAGGQETQYF. CDR3 in DNA: TGTGCCAGCAGCTCGGGACTAGCGGGGGGGCAAGAGACCCAGTACTTC.

The rearrangement uses TRBV28 and TRBJ1-6; 7 nucleotides match TRBD1. Germline CDR1 reads MDHEN; CDR2 reads SYDVKM. Losses at the gene ends were 1 base for V and 7 bases for J; bases not matched to a gene: 16. The CDR3 is made up of 19 amino acids. CDR3 DNA sequence: TGTGCCAGCAGTTTATCGGGACAGATCCTAAAATGGGAGAATTCACCCCTCCACTTT. Translating gives CASSLSGQILKWENSPLHF.

The CDR3 coding sequence is TGTGCCAGCAGCTCAGGACGGTCTATGGATACGCAGTATTTT. This sequence encodes CASSSGRSMDTQYF. The chain recombines TRBV11-2 with TRBJ2-3; D ambiguous. Germline CDR1 reads SGHAT; CDR2 reads FQNNGV. V lost 4 bases and J 6 bases, leaving 14 bases between the germline ends. The CDR3 is 14 amino acids.

In its sample, this clone was seen once. The genes are TRBV6-1 and TRBJ1-2, with D perhaps TRBD1 (5 bases). Germline V gives CDR1 MNHNS, CDR2 SASEGT. This CDR3 comprises 14 residues. V was pared by 2 bases and J by 3 bases, with 10 bases between. CDR3 sequence reads: CASSELGVDYGYTF. The CDR3 DNA follows: TGTGCCAGCAGTGAATTGGGGGTCGACTATGGCTACACCTTC.

This clone was seen once. The CDR3 nucleotides are TGTGCCAGCAGCTTAGGCAGGGTCACAGATACGCAGTATTTT. Translation gives CASSLGRVTDTQYF. The chain recombines TRBV11-2 with TRBJ2-3, with D tentatively TRBD1 (5 bases). Germline lookup yields CDR1 SGHAT and CDR2 FQNNGV. The V end lost 1 base, the J end lost 2 bases, and 7 bases lay between the germline ends. This CDR3 region has 14 residues.

The chain is built from TRBV5-1 and TRBJ1-5, with 9 positions matching TRBD1. Unmatched junction bases numbered 9, after V lost 4 bases and J lost 7 bases. The V gene's germline CDR1 is SGHRS and CDR2 YFSETQ. The CDR3 has 15 residues. The CDR3 coding sequence is TGCGCCAGCAGCCCCGGGACAGGGAGAAGGCAGCCCCAGCATTTT. Residues: CASSPGTGRRQPQHF.